These 20 T cell receptor beta chains came from one sample sequenced in a study of CD8 T cells in ankylosing spondylitis. TCRdb re-called the 5' RACE reads through MiXCR, storing one row per CDR3 protein. The table records approximately 550,000 distinct CDR3 sequences, about 13% of them present only once. Their antigen targets remain unknown. Notes on the study in general: Typical of ankylosing spondylitis blood, it appeared, was a TCR beta motif of 7 or 8 highly homologous variants.

The sample was blood, either unsorted or a sorted T cell fraction (not recorded which). All receptors come from a male donor with ankylosing spondylitis.

This clonotype was found a few times. V and J are TRBV24-1 and TRBJ2-2, with unresolved D. The germline V gene encodes CDR1 KGHDR and CDR2 SFDVKD. The V end lost 4 bases, the J end lost 2 bases, and 4 bases lay between the germline ends. The CDR3 has 13 amino acids. This CDR3 is CATSEINTGELFF. The CDR3 DNA is TGTGCCACCAGTGAGATAAACACCGGGGAGCTGTTTTTT.

This clonotype has at least ten counts. J is TRBJ2-1 and V is TRBV11-2; 9 bases agree with TRBD2. CDR1 is SGHAT, CDR2 FQNNGV, per germline. V lost 0 bases, J lost 4 bases, and 7 bases stayed unmatched. The CDR3 is 17 residues long. The CDR3: CASSLDFSSGMYNEQFF. The CDR3 bases are TGTGCCAGCAGCTTAGACTTCTCTAGCGGGATGTACAATGAGCAGTTCTTC.

This clonotype was observed many times. Here the CDR3 reads CSEGRANTEAFF. In DNA, the CDR3 is TGCAGTGAAGGTAGGGCGAACACTGAAGCTTTCTTT. The chain is built from TRBV20-1 and TRBJ1-1, with D unresolved. This CDR3 contains 12 residues. The germline V gene has CDR1 DFQATT and CDR2 SNEGSKA (reference sequence). V shed 7 bases and J shed 1 base, with 10 bases lying between them.

The chain joins TRBV7-8 to TRBJ2-2, with D maybe TRBD2 (6 bases). Germline CDR1 and CDR2: SGHVS and FQNEAQ. V dropped 7 bases and J dropped 2 bases, with 14 bases sitting between them. This CDR3 contains 15 residues. CDR3 nucleotides: TGTGCCAGCACCAGGAGGAGGGATAACACCGGGGAGCTGTTTTTT. This gives the protein CASTRRRDNTGELFF.

The chain has TRBV11-2 and TRBJ2-6, with no clear D. Trimming stripped 5 bases from V and 0 bases from J, with 11 bases between. Germline-derived CDR1 and CDR2 are SGHAT and FQNNGV. The CDR3 consists of 16 residues. This chain's CDR3 is CASSPTPSSGANVLTF. Written as DNA, the CDR3 is TGTGCCAGCAGCCCGACACCGAGCTCTGGGGCCAACGTCCTGACTTTC.

Ten or more counts support this clonotype. The rearrangement joins TRBV12-3 or TRBV12-4 to TRBJ2-1, with a tentative D call TRBD2 (6 bases). This CDR3 has 13 amino acids. Trimming stripped 6 bases from V and 15 bases from J, with 21 bases between. CDR3 in amino acids: CASSSFLGGALFF. CDR3 bases: TGTGCCAGCAGCAGTTTTCTGGGGGGAGCCCTGTTCTTC.

This clonotype came up a few times. The V gene is TRBV20-1, the J gene TRBJ2-5, with D unclear. CDR1 and CDR2 from the germline V gene are DFQATT and SNEGSKA (reference sequence). V lost 0 bases and J 5 bases, leaving 7 bases between the germline ends. CDR3 length: 12 amino acids. CDR3 DNA: TGCAGTGCTAGAGATCCCCCGGAGACCCAGTACTTC. This gives the protein CSARDPPETQYF.

This rearrangement joins TRBV15 to TRBJ2-5; D is uncertain. V lost 0 bases to trimming and J lost 7 bases, with 12 bases between them. CDR3 length: 14 amino acids. Germline V gives CDR1 LNHNV, CDR2 YYDKDF (reference sequence). In DNA form, the CDR3 reads TGTGCCACCAGCAGAGATATTGGGGAAGTGACCCAGTACTTC. This sequence encodes CATSRDIGEVTQYF.

V usage is TRBV20-1 and J usage is TRBJ1-2; TRBD1 might be the D (5 bases). The germline V gene has CDR1 DFQATT and CDR2 SNEGSKA (reference sequence). Trimming stripped 0 bases from V and 5 bases from J, with 16 bases between. CDR3 length equals 15 residues. The CDR3 DNA reads TGCAGTGCTAGAGAACCGGGACTGTCAAAATATGGCTACACCTTC. Its protein product is CSAREPGLSKYGYTF.

The table lists this clonotype with a few counts. The chain joins TRBV14 to TRBJ2-7; 10 bases map to TRBD2. Germline CDR1 SGHDN, CDR2 FVKESK. The CDR3 loop spans 16 amino acids. V lost 0 bases to trimming and J lost 3 bases; unmatched junction nucleotides: 5. The CDR3 protein is CASSQERLAGVYEQYV. The DNA for the CDR3 is TGTGCCAGCAGCCAAGAGCGGCTAGCGGGAGTCTACGAGCAGTACGTC.

This clonotype was seen more than once but under ten times. This chain joins TRBV4-1 and TRBJ2-2; the match to TRBD1 covers 8 bases. CDR1 is MGHRA and CDR2 is YSYEKL in the germline V gene. CDR3 size: 18 residues. With V trimmed by 2 bases and J by 6 bases, 14 bases remained unmatched. CDR3 sequence (DNA): TGCGCCAGCAGCCAACCTCGCGTGGGCAGGGGGCGCGCCGGGGAGCTGTTTTTT. Residues: CASSQPRVGRGRAGELFF.

The rearrangement links TRBV7-8 to TRBJ2-1; no firm D call. Trimming cost V 0 bases and J 2 bases, with 20 bases left between them. Germline V gene sequence: CDR1 SGHVS, CDR2 FQNEAQ. This CDR3 contains 19 residues. The CDR3 loop is CASSLASSLLPTTYNEQFF. CDR3 sequence (DNA): TGTGCCAGCAGCTTAGCTTCCTCCCTATTGCCCACCACCTACAATGAGCAGTTCTTC.

The chain recombines TRBV20-1 with TRBJ2-1, with 10 bases that match TRBD2. The CDR3 totals 14 residues. Germline V gene lookup returns CDR1 DFQATT and CDR2 SNEGSKA (reference sequence). With 3 bases clipped from V and 9 bases from J, the junction kept 8 bases outside the gene matches. The CDR3 spells CSARGTSERAEQFF. The CDR3 DNA reads TGCAGTGCTAGGGGGACTAGCGAACGCGCTGAGCAGTTCTTC.

The sample holds many counts of this clonotype. This chain links TRBV5-1 with TRBJ1-1; 9 bases line up with TRBD1. This CDR3 spans 14 amino acids. Trimming took 3 bases from V and 5 from J; bases not matched to a gene: 5. The germline V gene has CDR1 SGHRS and CDR2 YFSETQ. The CDR3 region has the DNA TGCGCCAGCAGCTCGGACAGGGGTGGGACTGAAGCTTTCTTT. Protein sequence: CASSSDRGGTEAFF.

This clonotype was recorded many times. The chain couples TRBV6-1 to TRBJ1-5, with a possible D match to TRBD1 (5 bases). The CDR3 contains 14 residues. Germline CDR1 and CDR2: MNHNS and SASEGT. The V gene lost 5 bases and the J gene lost 1 base, with 9 bases spanning the gap. CDR3 sequence (DNA): TGTGCCAGCAGTCCTAGGGGAAGCAATCAGCCCCAGCATTTT. Translation gives CASSPRGSNQPQHF.

The chain employs TRBV28 and TRBJ1-5; D gene unclear. Trimming took 4 bases from V and 4 from J, leaving 17 bases between them. There are 16 residues in the CDR3. Germline-derived CDR1 and CDR2 are MDHEN and SYDVKM. The CDR3 here is CASSSGIPHGNQPQHF. The DNA for the CDR3 is TGTGCCAGCAGTTCCGGGATTCCGCACGGGAATCAGCCCCAGCATTTT.

This clonotype has more than one count but fewer than ten. The chain uses TRBV7-2 and TRBJ2-3, with 9 bases fitting TRBD2. Germline V lookup: CDR1 SGHTA, CDR2 FQGNSA. This CDR3 comprises 17 residues. V dropped 5 bases and J dropped 2; count of bases not matched to a gene: 11. This CDR3 reads CASSRQSAGGFTDTQYF. In nucleotides, the CDR3 is TGTGCCAGCAGCCGTCAGTCCGCGGGAGGGTTCACAGATACGCAGTATTTT.

This clonotype has a handful of counts. DNA for the CDR3: TGTGCCAGCAGCGGGACAGGGGATGGGGGGAGCTGGGGCACAGATACGCAGTATTTT. This encodes CASSGTGDGGSWGTDTQYF. This chain connects TRBV27 to TRBJ2-3; 10 nucleotides align to TRBD1. Germline CDR1 MNHEY, CDR2 SMNVEV (reference sequence). V trimming: 6 bases; J trimming: 1 base; junction bases outside the gene matches: 16. This CDR3 has 19 amino acids.

The sample holds many counts of this clonotype. The chain links TRBV24-1 to TRBJ2-1, with 8 bases that match TRBD1. Germline V CDR1 and CDR2: KGHDR, SFDVKD. Losses at the gene ends were 4 bases for V and 3 bases for J; bases not matched to a gene: 4. The CDR3 covers 15 residues. The CDR3 nucleotides are TGTGCCACCAGTGACCCGGACAGGGACTACAATGAGCAGTTCTTC. It codes for CATSDPDRDYNEQFF.

This clonotype was seen a handful of times. The chain has TRBV12-3 or TRBV12-4 and TRBJ2-5; D unclear. This CDR3 spans 16 amino acids. V gave up 5 bases and J gave up 0 bases, with 16 bases separating them. CDR3 amino acids: CASSPTSTLNQETQYF. CDR3 bases: TGTGCCAGCAGTCCGACATCGACTCTCAACCAAGAGACCCAGTACTTC.